This T cell receptor (beta chain) was captured in a study of T cells in Graves' hyperthyroidism and ophthalmopathy. Study details: Pretreatment peripheral blood was obtained at initial diagnosis. Study-wide points: In the analysis, a 13 V-J model separated ophthalmopathy from stable hyperthyroidism.

The ends were cut back, 0 bases at V and 7 bases at J, with 10 bases in the middle. CDR3 length equals 15 residues. The germline CDR1 and CDR2 sequences are MGHRA and YSYEKL. Template material for amplifying TCR beta CDR3 regions consisted of RNA transcripts. HTBI primers were used for first-round RT-PCR of the TCR CDR3. Each CDR3 protein gets one entry after TCRdb re-called the multiplex PCR reads with MiXCR. The table has fewer than 250,000 distinct CDR3 sequences, 15% to 20% seen once; the top ten hold roughly 50%. Comments on this clonotype: Its cognate antigen is unknown.

Thyroid ultrasound, orbital computed tomography, clinical symptoms, and serum thyroxine and TRAb underpinned diagnoses. The specimen was blood. The V gene is TRBV4-1, the J gene TRBJ1-6; D may be TRBD1 (6 bases). The clonotype originates from a middle-aged man with Graves' hyperthyroidism. Here the CDR3 DNA reads TGCGCCAGCAGCCAAGATTGGGGGCCGAATTCACCCCTCCACTTT. The encoded protein is CASSQDWGPNSPLHF.